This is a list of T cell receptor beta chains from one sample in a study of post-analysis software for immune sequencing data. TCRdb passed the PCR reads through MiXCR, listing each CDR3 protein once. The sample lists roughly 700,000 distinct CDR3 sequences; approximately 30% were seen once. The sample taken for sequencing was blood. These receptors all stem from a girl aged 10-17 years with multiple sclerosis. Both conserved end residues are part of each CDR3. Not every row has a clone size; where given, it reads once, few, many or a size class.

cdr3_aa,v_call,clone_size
CASSSTGWTEAFF,TRBV12-3/TRBV12-4,few
CASSPWTSGLYEQYF,TRBV5-5,.
CASRERGLVYNEQFF,TRBV12-3/TRBV12-4,few
CASQKTATNEKLFF,TRBV4-1,.
CASSSRARRGEKRFF,TRBV4-2,.
CASNTQIGGYNEQFF,TRBV5-5,.
CASSTGGDNYGYTF,TRBV7-9,few
CASSDLFGQPTDTQYF,TRBV2,few
CATSRAGTGGDEQFF,TRBV15,few
CASSLTTGGSGANVLTF,TRBV5-1,few
CATSVGVRPSTDTQYF,TRBV24-1,.
CASIVGGASHNEQFF,TRBV12-3/TRBV12-4,few
CSVEGGQARGYTF,TRBV29-1,few
CASSQGRDRGSTEAFF,TRBV4-2,.
CSGGSLAQDTQYF,TRBV29-1,many
CASSITGRGRGETQYF,TRBV19,few
CASWNRGSYNEQFF,TRBV18,.
CASSPGTRSALKTQYF,TRBV28,few
CASNQDRGKNEQFF,TRBV7-9,few
CASSPAGGAGVDEQYF,TRBV9,.
CASSEDTNTGELFF,TRBV25-1,.
CASSEAGLEGGFTDTQYF,TRBV2,few
CASSGGLGISNQPQHF,TRBV6-5,.
CASSLDGIGLYEQYF,TRBV7-8,many
CASSPPSETQYF,TRBV7-2,many
CASSQEASGNTGELFF,TRBV4-3,.
CASRGSGPRETQYF,TRBV2,few
CASSQSTGQPQHF,TRBV3-1,few
CASSVGQGIDTQYF,TRBV9,.
CATSEAPGTQGGEQFF,TRBV15,few
CASCQGVGNTEAFF,TRBV12-3/TRBV12-4,.
CASSFGNTGSTDTQYF,TRBV5-4,few
CASSLGLAVQETQYF,TRBV5-1,many
CSAGTGALPNYGYTF,TRBV20-1,.
CAAQGAGGTEAFF,TRBV10-3,.
CASSRAVTGNYNEQFF,TRBV11-2,few
CSARVDPSSGNTIYF,TRBV20-1,.
CASSSYRGQDNEQFF,TRBV5-1,.
CATSRSRGGELFF,TRBV15,.
CASSLGPFGGSGPRVGLGVAFF,TRBV5-1,few
CSAKREGSGGAGDTQYF,TRBV20-1,few
CASSASGGSPDTQYF,TRBV11-2,few
CASNGLADTDTQYF,TRBV9,.
CASSQRQVPNEKLFF,TRBV4-3,few
CSARAPGFGLEQYF,TRBV20-1,.
CASSPQGGQSQETQYF,TRBV7-9,.
CATSTSGYTDTQYF,TRBV15,.
CASSYGTPSNQPQHF,TRBV6-6,.
CASSVEAASSYEQYF,TRBV9,.
CASSYSTGRGETQYF,TRBV6-5,.
CAIRPGPWLASLSYEQYF,TRBV10-3,few
CAHRRPSTGYTF,TRBV21-1,.
CASGSTLNEKLFF,TRBV12-3/TRBV12-4,few